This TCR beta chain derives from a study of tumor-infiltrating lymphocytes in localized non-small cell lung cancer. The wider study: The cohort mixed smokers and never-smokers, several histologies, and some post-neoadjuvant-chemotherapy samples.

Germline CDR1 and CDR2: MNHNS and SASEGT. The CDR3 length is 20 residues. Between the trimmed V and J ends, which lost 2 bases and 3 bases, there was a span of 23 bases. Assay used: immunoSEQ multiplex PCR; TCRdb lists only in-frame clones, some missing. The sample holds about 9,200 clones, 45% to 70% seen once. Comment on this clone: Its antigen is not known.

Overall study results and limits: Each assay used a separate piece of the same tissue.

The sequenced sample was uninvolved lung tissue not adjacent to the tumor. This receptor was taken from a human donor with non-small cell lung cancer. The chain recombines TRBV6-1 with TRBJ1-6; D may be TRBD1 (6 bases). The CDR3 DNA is TGTGCCAGCAGTGAAAACTCCCCTTTAACAGGGCGCGTCTATAATTCACCCCTCCACTTT. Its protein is CASSENSPLTGRVYNSPLHF.